This is a list of T cell receptor beta chains from one sample in a study of Tregs in tolerant kidney transplant recipients. TCRdb's copy holds only in-frame clones and misses some; the assay was immunoSEQ multiplex PCR. The top ten hold around 0.68% of the sample, which has around 230,000 clones, about 80% seen once. The sample was CD4+ T cells from blood. The receptors were sampled from a human donor in good health. The CDR3 runs from the conserved cysteine through the conserved F or W. The order of the fields is V gene, D gene, CDR3 protein. A D gene is named only where the DNA matches it firmly.

TRBV5-4,NA,CASSLSPGHEQYF
TRBV18,TRBD1,CASSPNPAGGGEKLFF
TRBV5-1,NA,CASSSPWDGANYGYTF
TRBV6-5,NA,CASSYSYGVNTDTQYF
TRBV5-1,TRBD2,CASSFSSAGGWTGELFF
TRBV7-8,NA,CASSIRVADTQYF
TRBV6-1,TRBD2,CASTGTIYSYEQYF
TRBV5-1,TRBD2,CASSALPRLAGGTSTDTQYF
TRBV9,TRBD1,CASSVGQGENYEQYF
TRBV9,TRBD1,CASSFDRGGTNEKLFF
TRBV4-1,TRBD2,CASSSGLAGVRNEQFF
TRBV27,TRBD1,CASSSLTGAGEQYF
TRBV5-1,TRBD2,CASTLSGGGVTDTQYF
TRBV4-1,NA,CASSQVPVLGELFF
TRBV10-3,TRBD2,CAISGTSERNEQFF
TRBV2,NA,CASSVEVRSPLHF
TRBV15,TRBD1,CATSKWDSYEQYF
TRBV11-3,NA,CASSLNQKALPYEQYF
TRBV13,NA,CASSSRGSYNSPLHF
TRBV9,NA,CASSGGHLYGYTF
TRBV29-1,TRBD2,CSVGELAIYEQYF
TRBV19,TRBD1,CASSIKTGLTRGGANVLTF